What follows are 4 T cell receptor beta chains derived from one specimen sequenced in a study of metastatic and nonmetastatic thyroid tumors. With MiXCR, TCRdb called clones anew from the PCR reads. The sample has about 24,000 clones, more than 20% seen once. Treatment of any kind had been given to no patient before thyroid surgery. Sequenced material: blood. The receptors shown here come from a female donor with papillary thyroid cancer or a benign thyroid nodule (not recorded which). Some clones in this sample may be carry-over from other donors' samples.

This chain uses TRBV4-3 with TRBJ2-7, with TRBD1 identical over 7 bases. Germline trimming cut 4 bases from V and 5 bases from J; bases unmatched to any gene: 5. CDR3 size: 13 residues. Germline CDR1 LGHNA, CDR2 YSLEER. CDR3 amino acids: CASSPEGADEQYF. The CDR3 DNA sequence: TGCGCCAGCAGCCCTGAGGGGGCGGACGAGCAGTACTTC.

This clone is medium-sized within its sample. V is TRBV27 and J is TRBJ2-6, with unresolved D. CDR1 is MNHEY and CDR2 is SMNVEV in the germline V gene (reference sequence). The germline V and J ends were trimmed by 5 bases and 4 bases, with 6 bases remaining between them. This CDR3 is built from 13 residues. The CDR3 DNA reads as TGTGCCAGCAGTCCTACCGGGGCCAACGTCCTGACTTTC. Its protein product is CASSPTGANVLTF. Drawing the rest from reference TRBV27 and TRBJ2-6, the complete variable domain is EAQVTQNPRYLITVTGKKLTVTCSQNMNHEYMSWYRQDPGLGLRQIYYSMNVEVTDKGDVPEGYKVSRKEKRNFPLILESPSPNQTSLYFCASSPTGANVLTFGAGSRLTVL.

This clone appeared many times. The rearrangement uses TRBV7-9 and TRBJ2-2; D is unresolved. This CDR3 comprises 13 residues. Germline CDR1 is SEHNR and CDR2 is FQNEAQ (reference sequence). The V gene lost 0 bases and the J gene lost 7 bases, with 6 bases spanning the gap. The CDR3 nucleotides read TGTGCCAGCAGCTTAGCGCAAGGCGGGGAGCTGTTTTTT. Encoded protein: CASSLAQGGELFF.

This clone appeared many times. The genes are TRBV13 and TRBJ2-7, with D perhaps TRBD1 or TRBD2 (5 bases each). Germline V gene sequence: CDR1 PRHDT, CDR2 FYEKMQ (reference sequence). The V end was cut by 6 bases, the J end by 3 bases, with 18 bases between. The CDR3 length is 15 residues. The DNA for the CDR3 is TGTGCCAGCAGTTCTAACCGGGACGACCTCTACGAGCAGTACTTC. Protein product: CASSSNRDDLYEQYF.